Listed here are 3 T cell receptor beta chains from one sample, sequenced in a study of cytomegalovirus exposure and HLA in healthy donors. A multiplex PCR was run with 60 Vbeta primers and 13 Jbeta primers. Sequencing used immunoSEQ multiplex PCR; TCRdb keeps in-frame clones, though not all of them. The data show around 130,000 clones, less than 75% seen once. Sequencing was performed on PBMCs. Receptors were obtained from a woman aged 40 to 55 in good health and CMV-seropositive.

This clone has a single count. A junction end diverges from the germline sequence, so it may reflect a read error. J is TRBJ1-4 and V is TRBV19; maybe TRBD1 (5 bases). CDR1 is LNHDA, CDR2 SQIVND, per germline (reference sequence). The CDR3 loop spans 14 amino acids. This chain's CDR3 is CASSIGAQGGSQTF. The DNA of the CDR3 is TGTGCCAGTAGTATCGGGGCCCAGGGAGGGTCCCAGACTTTT.

A word on this clone: A read error may produce the germline difference seen at one junction end. The chain combines TRBV7-9 with TRBJ1-1; 12 bases fit TRBD1. Germline loops: CDR1 SEHNR, CDR2 FQNEAQ (reference sequence). CDR3 size: 17 residues. This CDR3 reads CSSSLMGQGARNTEAFF. In DNA, the CDR3 is TGTTCCAGCAGCTTGATGGGACAGGGGGCTCGAAACACTGAAGCTTTCTTT.

This clone was picked up a small number of times. The rearrangement uses TRBV6-5 and TRBJ1-2; 7 bases map to TRBD1. The junction had 6 bases not matched to a gene; V was cut back by 3 bases and J by 8 bases. CDR3 size: 13 residues. CDR1 is MNHEY, CDR2 SVGAGI, per germline. DNA of the CDR3: TGTGCCAGCAGTTATGACAGGGTGCGCGGCTACACCTTC. Its translation: CASSYDRVRGYTF.